Following are 15 T cell receptor beta chains from one sample sequenced in a study of immune evolution from preneoplasia to lung adenocarcinoma. Sequencing was performed with immunoSEQ multiplex PCR; in TCRdb, only in-frame clones are kept and a portion is missing. Of tens of thousands of clones listed, less than 80% were seen once; the top ten hold 5.6%. Sequenced input: FFPE invasive lung adenocarcinoma tissue. These receptors were collected from a person aged 55-75 years with lung adenocarcinoma.

With regard to this clone: The same CDR3 arises from other DNA sequences in this sample as well. V gene TRBV5-4 combines with J gene TRBJ2-3; D unclear. The CDR3 has 12 residues. CDR1 and CDR2 (germline): SGHNT, YYREEE (reference sequence). Deletions cut 1 base from V and 0 bases from J, with 0 bases between. The DNA for the CDR3 is TGTGCCAGCAGCTTGAGCACAGATACGCAGTATTTT. Residues: CASSLSTDTQYF.

This chain joins TRBV4-1 and TRBJ2-5, with D perhaps matching TRBD1 or TRBD2 (6 bases each). Gene TRBJ2-7 matches the end of the DNA better, so the J call may be wrong. Germline CDR1 reads MGHRA; CDR2 reads YSYEKL. This CDR3 comprises 15 residues. The CDR3 spells CASSPSSTGRYEQYF. The CDR3 DNA follows: TGCGCCAGCAGCCCCTCGTCAACAGGGAGGTACGAGCAGTACTTC.

This clone occurred a few times. The rearrangement links TRBV28 to TRBJ1-4; the D gene is possibly TRBD1 (5 bases). The CDR3 contains 15 residues. Germline CDR1 is MDHEN and CDR2 is SYDVKM. Trimming removed 8 bases from V and 2 bases from J, with 15 bases in between. CDR3 sequence: CASRLGGATNEKLFF. The CDR3 coding sequence is TGTGCCAGCCGCCTAGGAGGGGCGACTAATGAAAAACTGTTTTTT.

This rearrangement joins TRBV28 to TRBJ2-1; TRBD2 might be the D (6 bases). Looked up from germline, CDR1 is MDHEN and CDR2 is SYDVKM. With 2 bases removed from V and 7 bases from J, the gap between germline ends came to 9 bases. This CDR3 has 13 amino acids. The CDR3 is CASSLREANEQFF. CDR3 DNA sequence: TGTGCCAGCAGTTTAAGGGAGGCGAATGAGCAGTTCTTC.

The chain joins TRBV2 to TRBJ2-1, with D possibly matching TRBD2 (5 bases). Germline V lookup: CDR1 SNHLY, CDR2 FYNNEI. V gave up 8 bases and J gave up 7 bases, with 6 bases separating them. This CDR3 has 10 amino acids. CDR3 residues: CASEGNEQFF. The CDR3 nucleotides are TGTGCCAGCGAGGGAAATGAGCAGTTCTTC.

This chain links TRBV5-1 with TRBJ2-1; D not resolved. Germline CDR1 is SGHRS and CDR2 is YFSETQ. Deletions cut 4 bases from V and 2 bases from J, with 13 bases between. The CDR3 has 15 residues. Here the CDR3 DNA reads TGCGCCAGCAGCACCGATAGTACTCCCTACAATGAGCAGTTCTTC. Translated, it gives CASSTDSTPYNEQFF.

The chain recombines TRBV15 with TRBJ1-4; a possible D gene is TRBD1 (5 bases). The ends were cut back, 0 bases at V and 3 bases at J, with 11 bases in the middle. CDR1 is LNHNV and CDR2 is YYDKDF in the germline V gene (reference sequence). This CDR3 comprises 16 residues. The CDR3 DNA follows: TGTGCCACCAGCAGAGATCTTGGGGCGGCTAATGAAAAACTGTTTTTT. Protein product: CATSRDLGAANEKLFF.

The J gene is TRBJ2-7, the V gene TRBV27, with TRBD2 as a possible D gene (5 bases). This CDR3 has 15 amino acids. V shed 3 bases and J shed 2 bases, with 14 bases lying between them. Germline V gene data show CDR1 as MNHEY and CDR2 as SMNVEV (reference sequence). CDR3 in DNA: TGTGCCAGCAGTTTCATCGAGGGCCCGGCCTACGAGCAGTACTTC. This sequence encodes CASSFIEGPAYEQYF.

The chain is built from TRBV5-4 and TRBJ2-7; D unresolved. V lost 4 bases and J lost 4, with 9 bases in between. The CDR3 covers 12 residues. CDR1 SGHNT and CDR2 YYREEE come from the germline V gene (reference sequence). The CDR3 sequence: CASSPKGYEQYF. The CDR3 nucleotides read TGTGCCAGCAGCCCGAAAGGTTACGAGCAGTACTTC.

This clone is termed medium-sized. The chain has TRBV30 and TRBJ2-5; 8 bases match TRBD2. V shed 6 bases, J shed 5 bases, and the junction held 14 bases outside the gene matches. Germline values: CDR1 GTSNPN, CDR2 SVGIG (reference sequence). CDR3 length equals 15 residues. The CDR3 loop reads CACPRLATQVETQYF. For the CDR3, the DNA is TGTGCCTGTCCTCGACTAGCGACCCAGGTGGAGACCCAGTACTTC.

V usage is TRBV7-2 and J usage is TRBJ2-3; perhaps TRBD2 as D (6 bases). CDR1 and CDR2 (germline): SGHTA, FQGNSA. The CDR3 covers 14 residues. Trimming stripped 5 bases from V and 2 bases from J, with 11 bases between. CDR3 loop: CASSTGLPTDTQYF. CDR3 in DNA: TGTGCCAGCAGCACGGGACTTCCCACAGATACGCAGTATTTT.

The chain couples TRBV7-8 to TRBJ2-3, with D possibly TRBD2 on 5 matching bases. V was trimmed by 1 base and J by 2 bases, leaving 10 bases between them. CDR1 is SGHVS and CDR2 is FQNEAQ in the germline V gene. The CDR3 extends over 15 amino acids. CDR3 residues: CASSLEAVNTDTQYF. DNA for the CDR3: TGTGCCAGCAGCTTAGAAGCGGTGAACACAGATACGCAGTATTTT.

The chain has TRBV18 and TRBJ2-3; TRBD1 matches at 7 bases. This CDR3 spans 15 amino acids. With 3 bases clipped from V and 0 bases from J, the junction kept 3 bases outside the gene matches. Germline CDR1 is KGHSH and CDR2 is LQKENI. CDR3 sequence: CASSPEQGSTDTQYF. In DNA, the CDR3 is TGTGCCAGCTCACCTGAACAGGGGAGCACAGATACGCAGTATTTT.

This clone has a handful of counts. The chain has TRBV18 and TRBJ2-5; maybe TRBD1 (5 bases). CDR1 KGHSH and CDR2 LQKENI come from the germline V gene. The CDR3 runs to 14 residues. V was clipped by 5 bases and J by 4 bases, with 14 bases between them. In nucleotides, the CDR3 is TGTGCCAGCTCAATCCAGCAGGGTCCAGAGACCCAGTACTTC. It is translated as CASSIQQGPETQYF.

Remarks on this clone: The same CDR3 is also encoded by other DNA sequences in this sample. The chain employs TRBV29-1 and TRBJ2-4; D is perhaps TRBD1 or TRBD2 (5 bases each). The V gene lost 7 bases and the J gene lost 6 bases, with 22 bases spanning the gap. The CDR3 covers 15 residues. Germline-derived CDR1 and CDR2 are SQVTM and ANQGSEA. CDR3: CSGSPPSGAGNIQYF. CDR3 bases: TGCAGCGGGAGCCCTCCTTCCGGGGCTGGAAACATTCAGTACTTC.